This T cell receptor (beta chain) was documented in a study of cytomegalovirus exposure and HLA in healthy donors. Study-level findings and limits: Some highly shared sequence variants likely arose as a pipeline artifact. In terms of immune exposure information, only CMV serostatus was available. Fewer N-insertions than the approximately 700-donor mean were reportedly shown by an Asian-associated ancestry cluster in a later analysis.

On this clone: As yet, its antigen is unknown.

The PCR had 60 Vbeta and 13 Jbeta primers. Libraries were prepared by immunoSEQ multiplex PCR; TCRdb keeps only in-frame clonotypes and omits some of them. The sample consists of roughly 50,000 clones, 82% of them appearing once. Germline loops: CDR1 KGHSH, CDR2 LQKENI. V lost 6 bases and J 7 bases, leaving 25 bases between the germline ends. The CDR3 runs to 17 residues. The chain carries TRBV18 and TRBJ2-1; tentatively, D is TRBD2 (6 bases). The receptor comes from a woman between 18 and 30 years old in good health and CMV-seronegative. Specimen: PBMCs. The CDR3 coding sequence is TGTGCCAGCTCCCCCCCCGTTCTGGGCGGGAAGGGAAATGAGCAGTTCTTC. Its protein is CASSPPVLGGKGNEQFF.